This TCR beta chain was found in a study of CD4 T cells in relation to SARS-CoV-2 and coronaviruses. Study-wide points: No crossreactivity against non-spike viral proteins was tested here.

Concerning this clone: Its antigen is currently unknown.

The assay was immunoSEQ multiplex PCR, and TCRdb's table has in-frame clones only and misses some. The table shows around 23,000 clones, with more than 70% occurring only once. CD4+ T cells from unexposed donors were obtained before the COVID-19 pandemic (2011-2018). CD4+ T cells were isolated from the cells after about ten days of culture. Unexposed-donor CD4+ T cells were probed with SARS-CoV-2 S/N and four cold-coronavirus spikes, cells permitting. Half the medium was replaced with IL-2 medium on days 3 and 7. The germline V gene encodes CDR1 LGHDT and CDR2 YNNKEL (reference sequence). V was shortened by 6 bases and J by 5 bases, with 5 bases between the two germline ends. This CDR3 contains 11 residues.

The chain has TRBV3-1 (or the pseudogene TRBV3-2) and TRBJ2-1; no definite D call. This TCR came from a human donor in good health. What was sequenced was CD4+ T cells from PBMCs, cultured in vitro. CDR3 sequence (DNA): TGTGCCAGCAGACTGGACAATGAGCAGTTCTTC. It specifies CASRLDNEQFF.